These 18 T cell receptor beta chains originate from one sample sequenced in a study of CD8 T cells in ankylosing spondylitis. Via MiXCR, TCRdb re-called the 5' RACE reads, giving one row per CDR3 protein. The table includes roughly 250,000 distinct CDR3 sequences, approximately 9% detected once. The specimen sequenced was blood, either unsorted or a sorted T cell fraction (not recorded which). These receptors all stem from a male donor with ankylosing spondylitis or in good health (not recorded which).

This clonotype was seen ten or more times. The V gene is TRBV20-1, the J gene TRBJ1-1; D possibly corresponds to TRBD1 (5 bases). This CDR3 spans 13 amino acids. Trimming took 6 bases from V and 0 from J, leaving 11 bases between them. Germline V gene sequence: CDR1 DFQATT, CDR2 SNEGSKA (reference sequence). DNA of the CDR3: TGCAGTGCGACACAGGTACTGAACACTGAAGCTTTCTTT. Its protein is CSATQVLNTEAFF.

This clonotype has just a few counts. This sequence joins TRBV4-1 and TRBJ1-2, with D maybe TRBD1 (6 bases). Per germline, CDR1 MGHRA and CDR2 YSYEKL. The CDR3 contains 13 residues. V shed 5 bases and J shed 4 bases, with 11 bases lying between them. CDR3 loop: CASSSTGIYGYTF. CDR3 DNA: TGCGCCAGCAGCTCTACAGGGATCTATGGCTACACCTTC.

This clonotype appeared a few times. The chain uses TRBV6-2 or TRBV6-3 and TRBJ2-5, with TRBD1 identical over 11 bases. This CDR3 is built from 16 residues. CDR1 is MNHEY, CDR2 SVGEGT, per germline. V gave up 4 bases and J gave up 5 bases; unmatched junction bases: 9. CDR3 sequence (DNA): TGTGCCAGCAGTTCCCCTAGGACAGGGGGCTACGAGACCCAGTACTTC. The encoded protein is CASSSPRTGGYETQYF.

This clonotype was detected only a few times. This chain joins TRBV27 and TRBJ2-7; a weak D match, TRBD1 (7 bases). Trimming removed 0 bases at V and 6 bases at J, with 12 bases between. CDR1 and CDR2 (germline): MNHEY, SMNVEV (reference sequence). The CDR3 is 14 residues long. CDR3 amino acids: CASSLSGGQTEQYF. In nucleotides, the CDR3 is TGTGCCAGCAGTTTATCGGGGGGACAGACCGAGCAGTACTTC.

This clonotype was detected many times. The chain uses TRBV7-8 and TRBJ1-6; D gene unclear. Germline V gene data show CDR1 as SGHVS and CDR2 as FQNEAQ. The CDR3 is 14 residues long. V lost 0 bases, J lost 4 bases, and 4 bases lay in between. The CDR3 nucleotides are TGTGCCAGCAGCTTAGCACCGTATAATTCACCCCTCCACTTT. Its protein product is CASSLAPYNSPLHF.

This clonotype was counted many times. This chain connects TRBV7-9 to TRBJ2-3; D is uncertain. Germline CDR1 reads SEHNR; CDR2 reads FQNEAQ (reference sequence). Trimming shortened V by 5 bases and J by 7 bases, and 19 bases separated the two germline ends. The CDR3 totals 15 residues. The DNA of the CDR3 is TGTGCCAGCAGCCCCGTTTCTTCGGGTGGTAATACGCAGTATTTT. The encoded protein is CASSPVSSGGNTQYF.

The chain carries TRBV11-2 and TRBJ2-7; weak D call: TRBD2 (5 bases). Germline V lookup: CDR1 SGHAT, CDR2 FQNNGV. This CDR3 is built from 17 residues. The V end lost 1 base, the J end lost 5 bases, and 21 bases lay between the germline ends. This chain's CDR3 is CASSLVALRGIGDEQYF. For the CDR3, the DNA is TGTGCCAGCAGCTTAGTAGCCCTTCGGGGTATTGGTGACGAGCAGTACTTC.

This clonotype was counted between two and nine times. The chain joins TRBV20-1 to TRBJ2-1, with 7 bases that match TRBD2. This CDR3 contains 12 residues. The junction had 5 bases not matched to a gene; V was cut back by 3 bases and J by 9 bases. CDR1 and CDR2 from the germline V gene are DFQATT and SNEGSKA (reference sequence). CDR3 region: CSARRGGGEQFF. CDR3 DNA: TGCAGTGCTAGGAGAGGCGGGGGTGAGCAGTTCTTC.

This clonotype appeared a few times. The V call is TRBV20-1, the J call TRBJ2-1; 12 bases are a match to TRBD2. Germline V gene sequence: CDR1 DFQATT, CDR2 SNEGSKA (reference sequence). The ends lost 6 bases at V and 7 bases at J; junction bases unmatched: 7. CDR3 length equals 14 residues. The CDR3 here is CSAVPLAGGNEQFF. DNA for the CDR3: TGCAGTGCGGTCCCACTAGCGGGAGGTAATGAGCAGTTCTTC.

This clonotype occurred many times. The chain has TRBV12-3 or TRBV12-4 and TRBJ2-7; 13 bases are shared with TRBD2. J lost 3 bases, V lost 5 bases, and 7 bases had no gene match. The CDR3 consists of 16 residues. CDR3 DNA: TGTGCCAGCAGTCCTGGGACTAGCGGGGCCTACTACGAGCAGTACTTC. It yields the protein CASSPGTSGAYYEQYF.

This clonotype has only a few counts. The genes are TRBV30 and TRBJ2-5; the D gene is possibly TRBD2 (6 bases). The V end lost 4 bases, the J end lost 7 bases, and 10 bases lay between the germline ends. Germline V gene sequence: CDR1 GTSNPN, CDR2 SVGIG (reference sequence). This CDR3 contains 11 residues. The CDR3 sequence is CAWTGVGTQYF. The CDR3 region has the DNA TGTGCCTGGACGGGGGTAGGGACCCAGTACTTC.

V is TRBV6-2 or TRBV6-3 and J is TRBJ2-5; 9 nucleotides match TRBD1. The germline CDR1 and CDR2 sequences are MNHEY and SVGEGT. The CDR3 has 23 amino acids. The junction had 25 bases not matched to a gene; V was cut back by 0 bases and J by 2 bases. For the CDR3, the DNA is TGTGCCAGCAGTTACTCGTGGCGGGTTGGGTCTTGGGACAGGGCCCCAGAACAAGAGACCCAGTACTTC. Translating gives CASSYSWRVGSWDRAPEQETQYF.

This clonotype was seen ten or more times. This chain links TRBV4-3 with TRBJ1-1; D is possibly TRBD1 (5 bases). V lost 6 bases, J lost 0 bases, and 17 bases lay in between. The CDR3 loop spans 16 amino acids. In germline, CDR1 is LGHNA, CDR2 YSLEER. As DNA, the CDR3 is TGCGCCAGCAGACCCATCCGGGGCGGGATGAACACTGAAGCTTTCTTT. It translates to CASRPIRGGMNTEAFF.

This clonotype was detected a few times. The chain couples TRBV3-1 to TRBJ2-5; 8 bases fit TRBD1. The CDR3 runs 14 residues. Germline assignment: CDR1 LGHDT and CDR2 YNNKEL (reference sequence). Trimming cost V 4 bases and J 1 base; bases outside gene matches: 2. CDR3 sequence reads: CASSPTGVQETQYF. In DNA form, the CDR3 reads TGTGCCAGCAGCCCGACAGGGGTCCAAGAGACCCAGTACTTC.

This clonotype came up a few times. This chain links TRBV10-3 with TRBJ1-5; D remains ambiguous. Germline V CDR1 and CDR2: ENHRY, SYGVKD. The CDR3 length is 13 residues. Trimming shortened V by 6 bases and J by 3 bases, and 9 bases separated the two germline ends. CDR3 nucleotide sequence: TGTGCCATCAGGCGGGCGATCAATCAGCCCCAGCATTTT. It encodes CAIRRAINQPQHF.

There are many counts of this clonotype. The chain has TRBV29-1 and TRBJ2-1, with 11 bases fitting TRBD2. From germline, CDR1 is SQVTM and CDR2 ANQGSEA. The CDR3 is made up of 14 amino acids. V lost 7 bases and J lost 2; bases outside the gene matches: 4. The CDR3 coding sequence is TGCAGCGGGGAGACTAGCGGGACCTACAATGAGCAGTTCTTC. It yields the protein CSGETSGTYNEQFF.

This clonotype was detected many times. This chain links TRBV11-2 with TRBJ1-3; unclear D gene. The CDR3 loop spans 17 amino acids. Germline V CDR1 and CDR2: SGHAT, FQNNGV. The V end was cut by 2 bases, the J end by 0 bases, with 14 bases between. In DNA, the CDR3 is TGTGCCAGCAGCTTAATTGGCAGGTTGAACTCTGGAAACACCATATATTTT. It yields the protein CASSLIGRLNSGNTIYF.

The sample holds many counts of this clonotype. The chain combines TRBV20-1 with TRBJ1-3; D gene uncertain. The CDR3 is made up of 13 amino acids. The germline gives CDR1 DFQATT, CDR2 SNEGSKA (reference sequence). V dropped 0 bases and J dropped 8 bases, with 11 bases sitting between them. The CDR3 DNA reads TGCAGTGCTAGAGATAGGTTTAGAGACACCATATATTTT. Translating gives CSARDRFRDTIYF.